This T cell receptor beta chain was sequenced in a study of T-cell reconstitution after alpha-beta-depleted transplantation in children. With 11 bases clipped from V and 9 bases from J, the junction kept 15 bases outside the gene matches. Germline V gene data show CDR1 as ENHRY and CDR2 as SYGVKD. This CDR3 is built from 13 residues. As it was prepared, the TCRbeta library received unique molecular identifiers. TCRdb re-called the PCR reads through MiXCR, storing one row per CDR3 protein. This sample has under 300,000 distinct CDR3 sequences, with more than 9% found just once. Study-wide results and limits: T-cell counts and diversity were attributed mostly to newly produced T cells one year after transplant. The origin of alpha-beta T cells about two months after transplant was reportedly several hundred expanded graft clones. It was surviving recipient T cells and thymic progenitors that gave some patients high TCRbeta diversity at day 60.

Comment on this clonotype: Its antigen is as yet unknown. A much larger clone differs by one base, so this may be a read error.

The sequencing here drew on peripheral blood, taken 180 days after TCRalphabeta/CD19-depleted stem cell transplant. V is TRBV10-3 and J is TRBJ2-7; 8 nucleotides agree with TRBD1. This clonotype was obtained from a male patient aged 2 to 9 who had a stem cell transplant for chronic granulomatous disease, so the T cells may come from the graft donor. The CDR3, as DNA: TGTGCCCCAAGGAGCAGGGGGCGCGAAGGGCAGTACTTC. Its translation is CAPRSRGREGQYF.